These 10 T cell receptor beta chains originate from one sample sequenced in a study of blood T cell repertoires in COVID-19. Sequencing used immunoSEQ multiplex PCR; TCRdb keeps in-frame clones, though not all of them. The data contain over 300,000 clones, roughly 86% of them singletons. The specimen sequenced was peripheral blood. These receptors originate from a woman aged 45 to 65 with acute or convalescent COVID-19.

This chain links TRBV18 with TRBJ1-4; D not certain. CDR3 size: 14 residues. The V gene lost 0 bases and the J gene lost 8 bases, with 10 bases spanning the gap. Per the germline V gene, CDR1 is KGHSH and CDR2 is LQKENI. As DNA, the CDR3 is TGTGCCAGCTCACCACCGAATAGTAAGGAAAAACTGTTTTTT. Translation gives CASSPPNSKEKLFF. The whole variable domain, filled in from reference TRBV18 and TRBJ1-4, reads NAGVMQNPRHLVRRRGQEARLRCSPMKGHSHVYWYRQLPEEGLKFMVYLQKENIIDESGMPKERFSAEFPKEGPSILRIQQVVRGDSAAYFCASSPPNSKEKLFFGSGTQLSVL.

The V gene is TRBV5-1, the J gene TRBJ1-2; 7 bases are shared with TRBD1. The V gene end was trimmed by 5 bases and the J gene end by 2 bases; junction bases not matched to a gene: 6. Germline V CDR1 and CDR2: SGHRS, YFSETQ. The CDR3 is 14 residues long. The CDR3 loop reads CASRTMTGNYGYTF. The CDR3 region has the DNA TGCGCCAGCAGGACAATGACAGGGAACTATGGCTACACCTTC.

The gene calls are TRBV19 and TRBJ2-7; a weak D match, TRBD2 (6 bases). Deletions cut 5 bases from V and 0 bases from J, with 14 bases between. CDR3 length equals 15 residues. Germline values: CDR1 LNHDA, CDR2 SQIVND (reference sequence). The CDR3 is CASSAGTFSSYEQYF. The CDR3 bases are TGTGCCAGTAGTGCTGGGACTTTTAGCTCCTACGAGCAGTACTTC.

DNA for the CDR3: TGTGCCAGCAGCTTAATGCGGACAGCAAACACTGAAGCTTTCTTT. It codes for CASSLMRTANTEAFF. V gene TRBV11-2 combines with J gene TRBJ1-1; possibly TRBD1 for D (6 bases). The V end lost 2 bases, the J end lost 2 bases, and 12 bases lay between the germline ends. The CDR3 is 15 residues long. CDR1 is SGHAT, CDR2 FQNNGV, per germline.

This clone has only a few counts. The chain is built from TRBV15 and TRBJ1-5; D not certain. V was clipped by 3 bases and J by 4 bases, with 7 bases between them. CDR1 LNHNV and CDR2 YYDKDF come from the germline V gene (reference sequence). The CDR3 has 13 residues. The CDR3 spells CATSSDENQPQHF. CDR3 nucleotide sequence: TGTGCCACCAGCAGCGATGAGAATCAGCCCCAGCATTTT. The complete variable domain, with remaining parts taken from reference TRBV15 and TRBJ1-5, reads DAMVIQNPRYQVTQFGKPVTLSCSQTLNHNVMYWYQQKSSQAPKLLFHYYDKDFNNEADTPDNFQSRRPNTSFCFLDIRSPGLGDTAMYLCATSSDENQPQHFGDGTRLSIL.

This chain links TRBV2 with TRBJ1-5; D may be TRBD1 (5 bases). Germline V gene data show CDR1 as SNHLY and CDR2 as FYNNEI. Trimming shortened V by 0 bases and J by 6 bases, and 15 bases separated the two germline ends. CDR3 length: 16 residues. This chain's CDR3 is CASSEALSRVGQPQHF. CDR3 DNA: TGTGCCAGCAGTGAAGCGCTATCCAGGGTCGGTCAGCCCCAGCATTTT.

This sequence joins TRBV29-1 and TRBJ2-5; D call uncertain. Germline values: CDR1 SQVTM, CDR2 ANQGSEA. V gave up 2 bases and J gave up 0 bases, with 4 bases separating them. The CDR3 covers 12 residues. CDR3 DNA: TGCAGCGTTGAAACAGACCAAGAGACCCAGTACTTC. The encoded protein is CSVETDQETQYF.

This clone appeared a few times. V is TRBV28 and J is TRBJ1-2; the D is unclear. CDR1 and CDR2 from the germline V gene are MDHEN and SYDVKM. The V end was cut by 6 bases, the J end by 8 bases, with 19 bases between. This CDR3 is 14 amino acids long. The CDR3 protein is CASSPYLRPQGYTF. In DNA form, the CDR3 reads TGTGCCAGCAGCCCCTACCTCAGGCCCCAGGGCTACACCTTC.

This clone was counted only a few times. The gene calls are TRBV28 and TRBJ1-1; TRBD1 matches at 10 bases. CDR1 and CDR2 from the germline V gene are MDHEN and SYDVKM. Trimming took 5 bases from V and 5 from J; bases not matched to a gene: 5. The length of the CDR3 is 14 residues. The CDR3 loop reads CASSRTDRGTEAFF. CDR3 nucleotides: TGTGCCAGCAGTCGGACGGACAGGGGGACTGAAGCTTTCTTT.

The chain carries TRBV10-3 and TRBJ1-1; tentative D call: TRBD1 (6 bases). V lost 0 bases and J lost 8, with 10 bases in between. Germline values: CDR1 ENHRY, CDR2 SYGVKD. The CDR3 runs to 13 residues. For the CDR3, the DNA is TGTGCCATCAGTGAGTCGAGGGGGAGAGAAGCTTTCTTT. Protein product: CAISESRGREAFF.